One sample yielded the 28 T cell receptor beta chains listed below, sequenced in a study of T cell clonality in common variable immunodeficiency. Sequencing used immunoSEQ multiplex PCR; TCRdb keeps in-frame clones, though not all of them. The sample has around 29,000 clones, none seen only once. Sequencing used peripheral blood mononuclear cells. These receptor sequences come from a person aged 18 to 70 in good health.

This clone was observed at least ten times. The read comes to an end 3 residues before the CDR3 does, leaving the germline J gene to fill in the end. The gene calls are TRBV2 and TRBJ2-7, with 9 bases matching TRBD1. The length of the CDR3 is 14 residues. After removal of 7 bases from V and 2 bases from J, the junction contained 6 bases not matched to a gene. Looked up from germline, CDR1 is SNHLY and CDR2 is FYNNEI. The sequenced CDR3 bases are TGTGCCAGCACAATAGACAGGGGGGCCTACGAG. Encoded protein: CASTIDRGAYE. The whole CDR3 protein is CASTIDRGAYEQYF.

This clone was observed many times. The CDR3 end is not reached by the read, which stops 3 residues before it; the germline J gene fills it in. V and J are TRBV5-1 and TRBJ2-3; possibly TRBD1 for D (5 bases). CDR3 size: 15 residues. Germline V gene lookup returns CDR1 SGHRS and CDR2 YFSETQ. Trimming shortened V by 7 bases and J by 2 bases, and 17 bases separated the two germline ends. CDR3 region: CASATGSVSTDTQYF. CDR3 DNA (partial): TGCGCCAGCGCAACAGGCAGCGTATCCACAGATACG.

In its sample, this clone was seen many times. The CDR3 reads CASSFRGADTIYF. The CDR3 DNA, read in part, is TGTGCCAGCAGCTTCAGGGGTGCGGACACC. This chain links TRBV5-4 with TRBJ1-3, with D perhaps matching TRBD1 (6 bases). Read coverage stops 3 residues before the CDR3 terminus; the germline J gene supplies the remainder. This CDR3 comprises 13 residues. Germline V gene sequence: CDR1 SGHNT, CDR2 YYREEE (reference sequence). The V end was cut by 2 bases, the J end by 8 bases, with 11 bases between.

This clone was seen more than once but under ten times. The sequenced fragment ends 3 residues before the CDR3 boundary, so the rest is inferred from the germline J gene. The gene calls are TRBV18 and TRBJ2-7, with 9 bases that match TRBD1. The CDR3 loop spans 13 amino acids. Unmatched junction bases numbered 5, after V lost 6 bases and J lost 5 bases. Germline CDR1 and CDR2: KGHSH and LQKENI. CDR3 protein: CASSSGTGNEQYF. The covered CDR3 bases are TGTGCCAGCTCGTCCGGGACAGGGAACGAG.

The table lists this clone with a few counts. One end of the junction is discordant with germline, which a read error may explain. The DNA read from the CDR3 is TGTGCTAGCAGCCTCGGACTAGCGGGATTAGAGACC. The encoded protein is CASSLGLAGLET. The full CDR3 protein is CASSLGLAGLETQYF. The rearrangement uses TRBV7-7 and TRBJ2-5; 12 nucleotides align to TRBD2. From the germline J gene comes the end of the CDR3, since the read stops 3 residues before it. The CDR3 is made up of 15 amino acids. The V gene's germline CDR1 is SSHAT and CDR2 FNYEAQ (reference sequence).

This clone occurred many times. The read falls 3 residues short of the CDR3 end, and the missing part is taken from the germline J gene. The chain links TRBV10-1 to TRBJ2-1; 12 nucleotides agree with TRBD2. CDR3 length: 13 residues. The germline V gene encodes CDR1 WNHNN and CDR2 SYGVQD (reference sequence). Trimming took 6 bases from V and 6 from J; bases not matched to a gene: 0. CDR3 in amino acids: CASRTSGSNEQFF. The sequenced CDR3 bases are TGCGCCAGCAGGACTAGCGGGAGCAATGAG.

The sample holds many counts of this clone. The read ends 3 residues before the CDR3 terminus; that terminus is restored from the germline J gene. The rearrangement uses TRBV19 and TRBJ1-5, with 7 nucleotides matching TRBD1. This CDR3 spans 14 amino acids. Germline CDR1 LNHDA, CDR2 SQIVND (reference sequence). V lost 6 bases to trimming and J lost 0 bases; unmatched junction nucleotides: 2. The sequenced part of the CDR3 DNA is TGTGCCAGTAGCGGGACAGATAGCAATCAGCCC. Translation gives CASSGTDSNQP. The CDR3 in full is CASSGTDSNQPQHF.

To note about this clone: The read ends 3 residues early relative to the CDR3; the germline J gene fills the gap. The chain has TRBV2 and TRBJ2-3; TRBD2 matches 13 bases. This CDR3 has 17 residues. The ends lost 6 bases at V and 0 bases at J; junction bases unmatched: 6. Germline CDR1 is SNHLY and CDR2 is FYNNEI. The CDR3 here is CASSGTSGARSTDTQYF. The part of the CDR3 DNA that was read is TGTGCCAGCAGCGGGACTAGCGGGGCCAGAAGCACAGATACG.

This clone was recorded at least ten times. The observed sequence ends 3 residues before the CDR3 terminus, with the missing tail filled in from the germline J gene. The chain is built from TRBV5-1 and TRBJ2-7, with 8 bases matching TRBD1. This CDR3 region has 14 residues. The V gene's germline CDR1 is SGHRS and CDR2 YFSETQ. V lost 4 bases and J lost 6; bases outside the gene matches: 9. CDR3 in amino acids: CASSLGQGTGEQYF. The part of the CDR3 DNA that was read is TGCGCCAGCAGCCTCGGACAGGGAACGGGCGAG.

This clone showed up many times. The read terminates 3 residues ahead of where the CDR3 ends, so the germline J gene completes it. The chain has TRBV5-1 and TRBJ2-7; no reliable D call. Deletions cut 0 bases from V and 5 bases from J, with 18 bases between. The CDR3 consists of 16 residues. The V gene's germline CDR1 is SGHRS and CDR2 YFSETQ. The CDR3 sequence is CASSLVVGALINEQYF. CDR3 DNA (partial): TGCGCCAGCAGCTTGGTTGTGGGCGCTTTGATCAACGAG.

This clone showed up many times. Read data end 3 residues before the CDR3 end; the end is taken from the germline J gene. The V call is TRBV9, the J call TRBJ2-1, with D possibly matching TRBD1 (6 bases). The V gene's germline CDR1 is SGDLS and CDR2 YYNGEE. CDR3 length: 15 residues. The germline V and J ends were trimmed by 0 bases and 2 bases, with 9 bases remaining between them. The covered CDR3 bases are TGTGCCAGCAGCGTAGCGACAGGAGCCTACAATGAG. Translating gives CASSVATGAYNE. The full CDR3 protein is CASSVATGAYNEQFF.

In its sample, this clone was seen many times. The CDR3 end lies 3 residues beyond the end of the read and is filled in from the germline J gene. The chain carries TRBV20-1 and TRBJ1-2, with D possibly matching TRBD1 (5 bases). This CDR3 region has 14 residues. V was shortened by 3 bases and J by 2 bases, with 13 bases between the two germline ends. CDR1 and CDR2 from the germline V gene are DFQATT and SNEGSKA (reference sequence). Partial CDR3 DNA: TGCAGTGCTAGTCAGGGCCGGGCCAACTATGGC. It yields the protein CSASQGRANYG. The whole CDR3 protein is CSASQGRANYGYTF.

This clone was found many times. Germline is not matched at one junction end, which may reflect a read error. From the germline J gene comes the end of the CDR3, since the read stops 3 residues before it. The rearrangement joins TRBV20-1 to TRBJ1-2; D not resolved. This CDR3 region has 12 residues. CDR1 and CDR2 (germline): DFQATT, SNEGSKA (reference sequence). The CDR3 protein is CSAREGDYSYTF. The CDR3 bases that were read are TGCAGTGCTAGAGAGGGTGACTATAGC.

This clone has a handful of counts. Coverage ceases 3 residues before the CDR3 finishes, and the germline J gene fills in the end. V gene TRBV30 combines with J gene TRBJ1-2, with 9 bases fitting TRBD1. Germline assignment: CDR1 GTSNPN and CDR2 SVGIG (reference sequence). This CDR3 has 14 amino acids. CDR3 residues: CAWSSGTGTWGYTF. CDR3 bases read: TGTGCCTGGAGTTCCGGGACAGGGACCTGGGGC.

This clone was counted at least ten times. The DNA read from the CDR3 is TGTGCCAGTAGGGGGATTAGCGGGAGTCAGTCAGATACG. This translates into CASRGISGSQSDT. The whole CDR3 protein is CASRGISGSQSDTQYF. The chain is built from TRBV19 and TRBJ2-3; the match to TRBD2 covers 9 bases. The read ends 3 residues shy of where the CDR3 ends; the end is completed using the germline J gene. J gave up 4 bases and V 6 bases, and 11 bases lay outside the gene matches. Germline values: CDR1 LNHDA, CDR2 SQIVND (reference sequence). The CDR3 has 16 residues. The whole variable domain, remainder taken from reference TRBV19 and TRBJ2-3, is DGGITQSPKYLFRKEGQNVTLSCEQNLNHDAMYWYRQDPGQGLRLIYYSQIVNDFQKGDIAEGYSVSREKKESFPLTVTSAQKNPTAFYLCASRGISGSQSDTQYFGPGTRLTVL.

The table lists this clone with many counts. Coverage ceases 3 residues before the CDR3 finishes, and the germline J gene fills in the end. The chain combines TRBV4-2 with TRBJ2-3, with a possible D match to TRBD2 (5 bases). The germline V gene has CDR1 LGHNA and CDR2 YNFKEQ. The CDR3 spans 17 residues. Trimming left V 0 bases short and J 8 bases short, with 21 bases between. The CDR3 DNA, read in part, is TGTGCCAGCAGCCAAGAGGTGGCGGGCCTAGTAGGTGGTACG. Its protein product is CASSQEVAGLVGGT. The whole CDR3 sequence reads CASSQEVAGLVGGTQYF.

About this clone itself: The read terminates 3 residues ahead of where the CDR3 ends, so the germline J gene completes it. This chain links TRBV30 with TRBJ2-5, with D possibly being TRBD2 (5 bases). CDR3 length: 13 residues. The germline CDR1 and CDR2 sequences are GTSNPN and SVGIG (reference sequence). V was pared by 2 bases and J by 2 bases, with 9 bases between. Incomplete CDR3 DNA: TGTGCCTGGAGTATAGGACTGCAAGAGACC. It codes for CAWSIGLQET. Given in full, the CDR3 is CAWSIGLQETQYF.

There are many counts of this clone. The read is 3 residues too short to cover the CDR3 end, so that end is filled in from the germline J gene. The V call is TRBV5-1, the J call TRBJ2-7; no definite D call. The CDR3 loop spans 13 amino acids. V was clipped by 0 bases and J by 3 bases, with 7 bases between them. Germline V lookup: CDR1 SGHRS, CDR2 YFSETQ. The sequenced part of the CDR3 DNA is TGCGCCAGCAGCTTGGCAGGCAGCTACGAG. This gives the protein CASSLAGSYE. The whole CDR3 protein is CASSLAGSYEQYF.

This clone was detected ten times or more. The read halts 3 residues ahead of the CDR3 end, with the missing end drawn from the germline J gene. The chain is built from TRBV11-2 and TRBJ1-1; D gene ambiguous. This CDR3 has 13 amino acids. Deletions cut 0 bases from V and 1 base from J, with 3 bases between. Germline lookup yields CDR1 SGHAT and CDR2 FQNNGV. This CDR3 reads CASSLDQNTEAFF. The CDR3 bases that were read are TGTGCCAGCAGCTTAGACCAGAACACTGAA.

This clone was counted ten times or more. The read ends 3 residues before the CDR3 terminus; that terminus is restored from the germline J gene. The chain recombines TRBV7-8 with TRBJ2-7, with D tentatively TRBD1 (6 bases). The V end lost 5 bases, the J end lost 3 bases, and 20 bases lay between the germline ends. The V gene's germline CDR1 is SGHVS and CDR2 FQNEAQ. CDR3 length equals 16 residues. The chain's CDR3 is CASSQGVAGDIYEQYF. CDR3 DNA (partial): TGTGCCAGCAGCCAAGGTGTGGCAGGGGACATCTACGAG.

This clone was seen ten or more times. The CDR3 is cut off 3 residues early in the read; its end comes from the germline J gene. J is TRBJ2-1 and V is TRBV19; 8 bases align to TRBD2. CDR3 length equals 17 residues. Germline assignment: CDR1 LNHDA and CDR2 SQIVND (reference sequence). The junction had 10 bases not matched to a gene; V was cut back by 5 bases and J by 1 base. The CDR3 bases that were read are TGTGCCAGTAGTCCCAAGGCACTAGCGGATTCCTACAATGAG. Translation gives CASSPKALADSYNE. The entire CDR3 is CASSPKALADSYNEQFF.

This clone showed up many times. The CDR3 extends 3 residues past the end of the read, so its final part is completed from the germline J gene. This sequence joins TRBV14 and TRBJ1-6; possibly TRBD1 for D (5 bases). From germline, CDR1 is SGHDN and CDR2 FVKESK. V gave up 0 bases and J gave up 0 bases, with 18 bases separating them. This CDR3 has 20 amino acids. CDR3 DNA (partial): TGTGCCAGCAGCCAAGAGCCCTGGACATCCCACAGCTCCTATAATTCACCC. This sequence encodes CASSQEPWTSHSSYNSP. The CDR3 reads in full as CASSQEPWTSHSSYNSPLHF.

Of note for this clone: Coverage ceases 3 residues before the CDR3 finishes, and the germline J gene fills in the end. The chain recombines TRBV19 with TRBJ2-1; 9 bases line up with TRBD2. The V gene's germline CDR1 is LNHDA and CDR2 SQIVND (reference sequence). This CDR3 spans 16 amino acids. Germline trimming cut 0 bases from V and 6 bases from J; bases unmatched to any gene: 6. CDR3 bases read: TGTGCCAGTAGTATAGACCGCGGGAGGGCCGTCAATGAG. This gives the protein CASSIDRGRAVNE. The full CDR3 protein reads CASSIDRGRAVNEQFF.

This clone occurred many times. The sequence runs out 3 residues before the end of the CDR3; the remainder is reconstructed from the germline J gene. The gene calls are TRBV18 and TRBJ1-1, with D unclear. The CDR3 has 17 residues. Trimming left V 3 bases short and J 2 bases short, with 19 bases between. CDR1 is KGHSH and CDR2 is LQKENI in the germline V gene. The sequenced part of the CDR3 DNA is TGTGCCAGCTCACCTATACGAGGGCCGACCGTCAACACTGAA. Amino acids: CASSPIRGPTVNTE. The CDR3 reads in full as CASSPIRGPTVNTEAFF.

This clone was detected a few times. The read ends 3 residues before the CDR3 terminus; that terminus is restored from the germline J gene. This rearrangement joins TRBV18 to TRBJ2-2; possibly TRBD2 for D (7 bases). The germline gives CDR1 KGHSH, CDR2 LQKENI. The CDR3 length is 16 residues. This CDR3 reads CASSSGASGSHSPLFF. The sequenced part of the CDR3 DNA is TGTGCCAGCTCCTCAGGGGCTAGCGGCTCCCATTCACCG.

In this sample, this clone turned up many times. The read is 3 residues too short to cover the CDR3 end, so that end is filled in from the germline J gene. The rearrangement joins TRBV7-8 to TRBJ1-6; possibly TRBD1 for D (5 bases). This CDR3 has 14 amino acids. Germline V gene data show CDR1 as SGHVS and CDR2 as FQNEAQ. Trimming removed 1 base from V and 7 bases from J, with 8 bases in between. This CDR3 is CASSLGAGNSPLHF. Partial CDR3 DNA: TGTGCCAGCAGCTTAGGGGCAGGGAATTCACCC.

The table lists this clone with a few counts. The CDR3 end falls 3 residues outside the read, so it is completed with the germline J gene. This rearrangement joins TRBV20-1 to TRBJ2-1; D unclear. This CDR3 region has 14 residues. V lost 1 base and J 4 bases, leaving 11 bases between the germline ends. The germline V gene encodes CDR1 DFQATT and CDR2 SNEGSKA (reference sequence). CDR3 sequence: CSARAPPGYNEQFF. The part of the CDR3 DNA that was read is TGCAGTGCTAGAGCCCCCCCCGGGTACAATGAG.

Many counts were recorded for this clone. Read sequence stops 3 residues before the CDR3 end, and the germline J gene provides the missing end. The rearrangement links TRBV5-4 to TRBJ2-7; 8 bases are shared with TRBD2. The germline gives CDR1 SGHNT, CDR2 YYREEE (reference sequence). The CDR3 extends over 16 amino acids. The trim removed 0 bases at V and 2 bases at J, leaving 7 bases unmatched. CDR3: CASSLGGVAGTYEQYF. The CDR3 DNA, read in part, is TGTGCCAGCAGCTTGGGAGGGGTAGCGGGGACCTACGAG.